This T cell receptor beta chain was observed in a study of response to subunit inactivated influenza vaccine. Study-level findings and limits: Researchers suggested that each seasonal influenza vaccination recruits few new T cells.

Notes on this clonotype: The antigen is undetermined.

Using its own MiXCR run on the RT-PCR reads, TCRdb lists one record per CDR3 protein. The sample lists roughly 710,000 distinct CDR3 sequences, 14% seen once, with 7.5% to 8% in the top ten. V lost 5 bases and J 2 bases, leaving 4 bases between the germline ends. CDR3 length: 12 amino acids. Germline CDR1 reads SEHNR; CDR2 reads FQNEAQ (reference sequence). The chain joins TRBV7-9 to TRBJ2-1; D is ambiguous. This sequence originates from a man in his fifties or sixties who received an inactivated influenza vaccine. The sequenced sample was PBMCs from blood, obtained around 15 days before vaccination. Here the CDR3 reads CASSLPYNEQFF. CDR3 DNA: TGTGCCAGCAGCCTACCCTACAATGAGCAGTTCTTC.